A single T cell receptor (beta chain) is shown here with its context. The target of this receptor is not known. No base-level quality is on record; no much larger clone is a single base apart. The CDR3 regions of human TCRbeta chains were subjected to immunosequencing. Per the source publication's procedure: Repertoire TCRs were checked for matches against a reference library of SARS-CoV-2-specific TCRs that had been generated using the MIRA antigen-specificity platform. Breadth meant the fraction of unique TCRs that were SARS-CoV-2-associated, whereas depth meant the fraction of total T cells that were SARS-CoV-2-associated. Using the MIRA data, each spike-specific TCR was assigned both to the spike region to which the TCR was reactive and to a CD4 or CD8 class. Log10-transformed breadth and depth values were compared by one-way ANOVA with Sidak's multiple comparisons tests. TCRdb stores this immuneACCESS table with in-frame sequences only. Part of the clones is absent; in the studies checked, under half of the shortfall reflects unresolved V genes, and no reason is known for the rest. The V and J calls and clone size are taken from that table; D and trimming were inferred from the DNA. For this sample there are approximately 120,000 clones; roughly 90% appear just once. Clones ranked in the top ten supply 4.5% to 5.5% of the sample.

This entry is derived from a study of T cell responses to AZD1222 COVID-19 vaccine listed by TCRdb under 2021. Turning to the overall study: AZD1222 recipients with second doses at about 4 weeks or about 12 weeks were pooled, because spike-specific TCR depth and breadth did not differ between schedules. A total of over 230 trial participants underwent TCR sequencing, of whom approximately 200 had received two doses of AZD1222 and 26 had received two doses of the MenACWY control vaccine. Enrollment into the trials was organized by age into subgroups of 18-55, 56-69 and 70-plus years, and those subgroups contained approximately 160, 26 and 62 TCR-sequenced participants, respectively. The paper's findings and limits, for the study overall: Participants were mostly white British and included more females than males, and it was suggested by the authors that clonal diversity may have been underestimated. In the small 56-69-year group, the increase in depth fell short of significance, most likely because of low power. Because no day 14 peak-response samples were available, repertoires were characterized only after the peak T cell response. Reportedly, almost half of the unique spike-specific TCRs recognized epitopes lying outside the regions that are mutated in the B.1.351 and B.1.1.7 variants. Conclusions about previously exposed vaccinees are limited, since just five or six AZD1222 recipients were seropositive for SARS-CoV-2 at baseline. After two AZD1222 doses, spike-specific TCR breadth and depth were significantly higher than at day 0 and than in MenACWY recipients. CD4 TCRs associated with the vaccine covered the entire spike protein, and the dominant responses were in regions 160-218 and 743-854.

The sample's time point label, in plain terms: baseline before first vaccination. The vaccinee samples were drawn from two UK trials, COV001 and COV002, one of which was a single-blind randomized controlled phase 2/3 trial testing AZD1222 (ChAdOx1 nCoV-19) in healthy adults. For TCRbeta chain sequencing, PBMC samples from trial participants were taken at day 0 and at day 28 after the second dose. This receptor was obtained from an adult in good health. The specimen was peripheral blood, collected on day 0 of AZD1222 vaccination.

The nucleotides read TGCGCCAGCAGCCCCGCAGGGTACGGAAACACCATATATTTT. This translates into CASSPAGYGNTIYF. The chain is assembled from TRBV5-1 and TRBJ1-3, with TRBD1 as a weak D call on 5 bases. The CDR3, cysteine through phenylalanine, is 14 amino acids long. The entry retains the CDR3 DNA only, 42 bases that are in frame from base 1. The germline V gene supplies CDR1 SGHRS and CDR2 YFSETQ. V is cut by 4 bases and J by 4 bases, and the space between the germline ends is 12 bases. With the portions outside the CDR3 filled from the reference TRBV5-1 and TRBJ1-3 genes, the complete variable region becomes KAGVTQTPRYLIKTRGQQVTLSCSPISGHRSVSWYQQTPGQGLQFLFEYFSETQRNKGNFPGRFSGRQFSNSRSEMNVSTLELGDSALYLCASSPAGYGNTIYFGEGSWLTVV.